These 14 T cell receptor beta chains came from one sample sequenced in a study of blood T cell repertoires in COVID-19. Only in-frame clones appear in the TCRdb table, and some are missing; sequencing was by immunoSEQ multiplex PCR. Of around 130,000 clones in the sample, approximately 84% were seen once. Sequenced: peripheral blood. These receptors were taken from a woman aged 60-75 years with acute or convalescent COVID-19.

Here the CDR3 reads CATSDPDSLGTEAFF. The DNA of the CDR3 is TGTGCCACCAGTGACCCAGACAGTCTCGGCACTGAAGCTTTCTTT. The rearrangement links TRBV24-1 to TRBJ1-1; D perhaps matches TRBD1 (5 bases). In germline, CDR1 is KGHDR, CDR2 SFDVKD. The length of the CDR3 is 15 residues. Deletions cut 4 bases from V and 4 bases from J, with 15 bases between.

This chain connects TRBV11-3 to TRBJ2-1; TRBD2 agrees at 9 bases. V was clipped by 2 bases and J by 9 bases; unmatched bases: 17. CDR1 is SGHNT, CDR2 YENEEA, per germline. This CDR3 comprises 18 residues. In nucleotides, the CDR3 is TGTGCCAGCAGCTTAAGTAGTACGTCTAGCGGGGTGGGGTTTGAGCAGTTCTTC. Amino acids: CASSLSSTSSGVGFEQFF.

The CDR3 bases are TGTGCCAGCAGCAGTTCAGGTCCCTCTGGAAACACCATATATTTT. As protein: CASSSSGPSGNTIYF. The chain combines TRBV7-9 with TRBJ1-3; D is unclear. The germline V and J ends were trimmed by 5 bases and 0 bases, with 11 bases remaining between them. The V gene's germline CDR1 is SEHNR and CDR2 FQNEAQ (reference sequence). This CDR3 is 15 amino acids long.

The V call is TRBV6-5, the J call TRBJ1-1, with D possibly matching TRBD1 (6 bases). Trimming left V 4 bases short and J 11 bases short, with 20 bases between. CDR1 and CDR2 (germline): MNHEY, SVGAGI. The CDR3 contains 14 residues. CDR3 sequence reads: CASSWSNQGREAFF. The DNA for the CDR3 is TGTGCCAGCAGTTGGAGTAACCAGGGGAGGGAGGCTTTCTTT.

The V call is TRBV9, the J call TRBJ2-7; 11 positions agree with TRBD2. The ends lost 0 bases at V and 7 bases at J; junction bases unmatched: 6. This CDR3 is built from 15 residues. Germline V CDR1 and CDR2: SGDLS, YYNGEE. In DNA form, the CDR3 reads TGTGCCAGCAGCGTAGATATAGCGGGGGGGCGGGAGCAGTACTTC. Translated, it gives CASSVDIAGGREQYF.

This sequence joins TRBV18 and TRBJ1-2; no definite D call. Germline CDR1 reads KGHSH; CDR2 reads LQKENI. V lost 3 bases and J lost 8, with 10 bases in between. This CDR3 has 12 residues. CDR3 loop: CASSPPGGGYTF. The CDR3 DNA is TGTGCCAGCTCACCCCCAGGAGGAGGCTACACCTTC.

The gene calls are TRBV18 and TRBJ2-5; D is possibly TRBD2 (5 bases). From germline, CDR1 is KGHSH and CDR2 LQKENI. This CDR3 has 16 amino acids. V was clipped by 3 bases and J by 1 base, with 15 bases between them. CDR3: CASSPRAVRSQETQYF. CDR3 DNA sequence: TGTGCCAGCTCACCGAGGGCGGTCCGGAGCCAAGAGACCCAGTACTTC.

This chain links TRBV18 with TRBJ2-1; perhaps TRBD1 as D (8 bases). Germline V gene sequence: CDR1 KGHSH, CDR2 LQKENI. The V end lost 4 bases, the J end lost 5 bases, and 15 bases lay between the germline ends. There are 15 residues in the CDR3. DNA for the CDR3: TGTGCCAGCTCACTATTTACAGGGGGGGACAATGAGCAGTTCTTC. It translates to CASSLFTGGDNEQFF.

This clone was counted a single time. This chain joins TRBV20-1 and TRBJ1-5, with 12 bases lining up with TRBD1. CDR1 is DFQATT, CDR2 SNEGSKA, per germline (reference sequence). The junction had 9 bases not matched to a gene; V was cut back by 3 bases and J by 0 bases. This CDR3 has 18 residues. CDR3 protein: CSASWGTGGSNSNQPQHF. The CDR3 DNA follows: TGCAGTGCTAGTTGGGGGACAGGGGGCTCCAATAGCAATCAGCCCCAGCATTTT.

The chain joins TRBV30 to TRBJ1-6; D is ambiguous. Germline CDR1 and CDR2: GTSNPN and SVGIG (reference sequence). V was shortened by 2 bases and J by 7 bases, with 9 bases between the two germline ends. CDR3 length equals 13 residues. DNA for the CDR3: TGTGCCTGGAGTCCTACGAACAATTCACCCCTCCACTTT. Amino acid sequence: CAWSPTNNSPLHF.

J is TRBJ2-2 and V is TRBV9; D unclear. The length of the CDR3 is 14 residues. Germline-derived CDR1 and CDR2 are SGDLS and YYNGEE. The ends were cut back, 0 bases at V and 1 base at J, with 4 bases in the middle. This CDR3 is CASSVGQNTGELFF. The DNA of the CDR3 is TGTGCCAGCAGCGTAGGACAGAACACCGGGGAGCTGTTTTTT.

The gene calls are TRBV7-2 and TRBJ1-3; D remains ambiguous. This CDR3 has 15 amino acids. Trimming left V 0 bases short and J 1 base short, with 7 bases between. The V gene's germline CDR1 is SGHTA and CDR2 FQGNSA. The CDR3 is CASSLATLSGNTIYF. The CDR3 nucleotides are TGTGCCAGCAGCTTAGCCACTCTATCTGGAAACACCATATATTTT.

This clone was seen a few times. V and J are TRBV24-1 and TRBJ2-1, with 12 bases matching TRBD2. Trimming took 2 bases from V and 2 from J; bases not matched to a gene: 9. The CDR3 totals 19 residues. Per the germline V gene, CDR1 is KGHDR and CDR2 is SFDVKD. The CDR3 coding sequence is TGTGCCACCAGTGATTCAGGGCTAGCGGGGGGGAGAGCCTACAATGAGCAGTTCTTC. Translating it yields CATSDSGLAGGRAYNEQFF.

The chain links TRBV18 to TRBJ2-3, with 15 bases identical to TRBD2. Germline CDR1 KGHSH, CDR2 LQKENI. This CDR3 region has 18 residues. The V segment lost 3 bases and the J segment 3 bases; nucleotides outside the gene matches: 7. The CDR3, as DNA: TGTGCCAGCTCACCTGGGACTAGCGGGGGGCCAGGTACAGATACGCAGTATTTT. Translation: CASSPGTSGGPGTDTQYF.